The 7 T cell receptor beta chains below come from one sample, sequenced in a study of T cells in Graves' hyperthyroidism and ophthalmopathy. TCR beta CDR3 region amplification was performed from RNA transcripts. A set of HTBI primers served as the primers for a first-round RT-PCR of the TCR CDR3. Via MiXCR, TCRdb re-called the multiplex PCR reads, giving one row per CDR3 protein. The repertoire holds 620,000 or so distinct CDR3 sequences, with about 14% as singletons. Material for sequencing was blood. The receptors originated from a woman between 50 and 59 years old with Graves' ophthalmopathy.

Only a few counts were recorded for this clonotype. V is TRBV19 and J is TRBJ1-1; 10 bases line up with TRBD1. The CDR3 has 15 amino acids. Germline assignment: CDR1 LNHDA and CDR2 SQIVND (reference sequence). V lost 3 bases and J lost 5; bases outside the gene matches: 6. The CDR3 loop reads CASSIRDRGGTEAFF. The CDR3 nucleotides are TGTGCCAGTAGTATCCGGGACAGGGGAGGGACTGAAGCTTTCTTT. The variable domain in full, with the rest retrieved from reference TRBV19 and TRBJ1-1, is DGGITQSPKYLFRKEGQNVTLSCEQNLNHDAMYWYRQDPGQGLRLIYYSQIVNDFQKGDIAEGYSVSREKKESFPLTVTSAQKNPTAFYLCASSIRDRGGTEAFFGQGTRLTVV.

This clonotype was observed a handful of times. This chain links TRBV29-1 with TRBJ1-1; 8 positions agree with TRBD1. The CDR3 has 11 residues. After removal of 3 bases from V and 8 bases from J, the junction contained 2 bases not matched to a gene. The germline V gene encodes CDR1 SQVTM and CDR2 ANQGSEA. The chain's CDR3 is CSVEYRGEAFF. The CDR3 DNA is TGCAGCGTTGAGTACAGGGGGGAAGCTTTCTTT. Drawing the rest from reference TRBV29-1 and TRBJ1-1, the complete variable domain is SAVISQKPSRDICQRGTSLTIQCQVDSQVTMMFWYRQQPGQSLTLIATANQGSEATYESGFVIDKFPISRPNLTFSTLTVSNMSPEDSSIYLCSVEYRGEAFFGQGTRLTVV.

The V and J genes are TRBV20-1 and TRBJ1-5, with a tentative D call TRBD1 (5 bases). The CDR3 consists of 14 residues. V gave up 5 bases and J gave up 0 bases, with 11 bases separating them. Per the germline V gene, CDR1 is DFQATT and CDR2 is SNEGSKA (reference sequence). The CDR3 nucleotides are TGCAGTGCTGCGCAGGGAGTTAGCAATCAGCCCCAGCATTTT. Protein sequence: CSAAQGVSNQPQHF.

This clonotype has at least ten counts. The V call is TRBV4-2, the J call TRBJ1-6; 8 bases are a match to TRBD1. The V segment lost 0 bases and the J segment 7 bases; nucleotides outside the gene matches: 11. Germline CDR1 LGHNA, CDR2 YNFKEQ. This CDR3 is built from 18 residues. CDR3 residues: CASSQDRGSGGLNSPLHF. The CDR3 region has the DNA TGTGCCAGCAGCCAAGATCGGGGGTCAGGGGGCTTGAATTCACCCCTCCACTTT.

This clonotype was counted only a few times. This sequence joins TRBV18 and TRBJ2-1; TRBD2 might be the D (5 bases). V was shortened by 3 bases and J by 8 bases, with 11 bases between the two germline ends. This CDR3 contains 13 residues. Germline V gene lookup returns CDR1 KGHSH and CDR2 LQKENI. The CDR3 region is CASSPRTDDEQFF. Here the CDR3 DNA reads TGTGCCAGCTCACCGCGGACTGACGATGAGCAGTTCTTC.

At least ten counts were recorded for this clonotype. The chain employs TRBV2 and TRBJ2-3; D might be TRBD1 (5 bases). This CDR3 has 15 residues. V was shortened by 8 bases and J by 5 bases, with 20 bases between the two germline ends. CDR1 SNHLY and CDR2 FYNNEI come from the germline V gene. DNA of the CDR3: TGTGCCAGCTGGCGTGGGGCCCTCTCGATAGATACGCAGTATTTT. Its translation is CASWRGALSIDTQYF.

This clonotype was detected many times. The chain couples TRBV14 to TRBJ1-2; the D gene is possibly TRBD1 (5 bases). This CDR3 contains 16 residues. Germline CDR1 is SGHDN and CDR2 is FVKESK. Trimming took off 0 bases at V and 0 bases at J, with 11 bases between the two ends. CDR3 amino acids: CASSQERKGTNYGYTF. CDR3 nucleotide sequence: TGTGCCAGCAGCCAAGAAAGAAAGGGGACTAACTATGGCTACACCTTC.